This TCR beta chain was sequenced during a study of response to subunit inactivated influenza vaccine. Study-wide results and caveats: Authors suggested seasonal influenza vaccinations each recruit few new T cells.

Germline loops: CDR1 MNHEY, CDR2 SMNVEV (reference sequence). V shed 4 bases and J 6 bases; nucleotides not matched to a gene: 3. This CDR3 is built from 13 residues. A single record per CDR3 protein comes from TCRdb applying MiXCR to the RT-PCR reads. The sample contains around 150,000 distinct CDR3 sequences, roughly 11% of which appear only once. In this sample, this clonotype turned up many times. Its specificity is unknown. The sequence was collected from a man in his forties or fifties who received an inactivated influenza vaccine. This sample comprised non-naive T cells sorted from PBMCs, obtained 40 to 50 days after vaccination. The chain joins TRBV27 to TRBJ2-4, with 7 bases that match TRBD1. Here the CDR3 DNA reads TGTGCCAGCAGTTCAAGACAGGGAAACATTCAGTACTTC. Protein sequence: CASSSRQGNIQYF.